These 32 T cell receptor beta chains were sequenced from one sample in a study of blood T cells in healthy people across ages. The second PCR ran roughly 6 to 11 cycles with a sample-barcoded 5' primer and J-beta primers. MiXCR was run by TCRdb on the 5' RACE reads, yielding one entry per CDR3 protein. This table holds almost 1 million distinct CDR3 sequences, about 53% found once. Sequencing was done on a sample of blood. These receptors were obtained from a woman aged 60-70 years in good health.

The chain uses TRBV28 and TRBJ1-6, with D possibly matching TRBD1 (5 bases). Germline CDR1 is MDHEN and CDR2 is SYDVKM. Trimming left V 5 bases short and J 7 bases short, with 12 bases between. The length of the CDR3 is 14 residues. CDR3 region: CASSPTRGNSPLHF. DNA of the CDR3: TGTGCCAGCAGTCCCACCCGGGGGAATTCACCCCTCCACTTT.

J is TRBJ2-2 and V is TRBV24-1; D gene unclear. Germline V lookup: CDR1 KGHDR, CDR2 SFDVKD. V gave up 4 bases and J gave up 10 bases, with 15 bases separating them. The CDR3 spans 14 residues. The DNA of the CDR3 is TGTGCCACCAGTGACATACGACGGCTCGAGGAGCTGTTTTTT. Translation: CATSDIRRLEELFF.

This chain links TRBV9 with TRBJ2-3; unclear D gene. Trimming left V 6 bases short and J 4 bases short, with 9 bases between. Looked up from germline, CDR1 is SGDLS and CDR2 is YYNGEE. The CDR3 length is 12 residues. CDR3 DNA: TGTGCCAGCAACGTTTTTGCAGATACGCAGTATTTT. It yields the protein CASNVFADTQYF.

This clonotype appeared a few times. The chain joins TRBV11-2 to TRBJ1-4; D may be TRBD1 (5 bases). CDR1 SGHAT and CDR2 FQNNGV come from the germline V gene. V was clipped by 6 bases and J by 8 bases, with 13 bases between them. The CDR3 consists of 13 residues. CDR3 coding DNA: TGTGCCAGCAGTAGCAGGGACGGCGAAAAACTGTTTTTT. It translates to CASSSRDGEKLFF.

This clonotype was detected only once. This chain connects TRBV19 to TRBJ2-7, with D possibly matching TRBD2 (5 bases). Germline CDR1 and CDR2: LNHDA and SQIVND (reference sequence). Trimming left V 8 bases short and J 1 base short, with 18 bases between. This CDR3 has 15 residues. CDR3 amino acids: CASSPHPGESYEQYF. For the CDR3, the DNA is TGTGCCAGTTCCCCTCATCCCGGGGAATCCTACGAGCAGTACTTC.

J is TRBJ2-4 and V is TRBV2; a possible D gene is TRBD1 (6 bases). The J call may be wrong; the DNA end is better matched by TRBJ2-7. This CDR3 spans 13 amino acids. Looked up from germline, CDR1 is SNHLY and CDR2 is FYNNEI. CDR3: CASHEDSSYEQYF. Written as DNA, the CDR3 is TGTGCCAGCCACGAGGACAGTTCCTACGAGCAGTACTTC.

This clonotype was counted between two and nine times. The chain couples TRBV3-1 to TRBJ2-7; TRBD2 matches at 13 bases. The length of the CDR3 is 15 residues. Germline V CDR1 and CDR2: LGHDT, YNNKEL (reference sequence). V was clipped by 4 bases and J by 4 bases; unmatched bases: 4. The CDR3: CASSPTSGRSYEQYF. CDR3 DNA: TGTGCCAGCAGCCCGACTAGCGGGAGGTCTTACGAGCAGTACTTC.

This chain connects TRBV5-1 to TRBJ2-7, with 9 bases matching TRBD1. This CDR3 spans 14 amino acids. Germline loops: CDR1 SGHRS, CDR2 YFSETQ. V shed 4 bases and J 4 bases; nucleotides not matched to a gene: 6. CDR3 in DNA: TGCGCCAGCAGCCCACAGGACAGGGGATACGAGCAGTACTTC. This encodes CASSPQDRGYEQYF.

J is TRBJ2-5 and V is TRBV11-2; maybe TRBD1 (6 bases). The J call may not be correct, given that the DNA end is closer to TRBJ2-7. Germline lookup yields CDR1 SGHAT and CDR2 FQNNGV. The CDR3 runs 14 residues. The CDR3 region has the DNA TGTGCCAGCACCATGGGGACAAGTTACTACGAGCAGTACTTC. This translates into CASTMGTSYYEQYF.

The J gene is TRBJ1-2, the V gene TRBV29-1; 9 positions agree with TRBD1. Trimming cost V 6 bases and J 4 bases; bases outside gene matches: 12. The CDR3 runs to 15 residues. The germline V gene encodes CDR1 SQVTM and CDR2 ANQGSEA. The CDR3 DNA follows: TGCAGCGTGGCCGGGACAGGGCGTTTAAGCTATGGCTACACCTTC. This translates into CSVAGTGRLSYGYTF.

This rearrangement joins TRBV6-1 to TRBJ2-1, with D possibly matching TRBD2 (7 bases). The CDR3 is 15 amino acids. V gave up 8 bases and J gave up 5 bases, with 19 bases separating them. Looked up from germline, CDR1 is MNHNS and CDR2 is SASEGT. This CDR3 reads CASAQGGGTDNEQFF. The CDR3 DNA reads as TGTGCCAGCGCCCAAGGGGGGGGTACCGACAATGAGCAGTTCTTC.

This clonotype was counted a single time. A read error may account for a junction end that differs from germline. The chain couples TRBV7-2 to TRBJ2-7, with 7 positions matching TRBD2. This CDR3 region has 15 residues. Germline CDR1 reads SGHTA; CDR2 reads FQGNSA. CDR3 in amino acids: CAGSQQRGSSYEQYF. The CDR3 nucleotides are TGTGCCGGCAGCCAACAGCGGGGTAGCTCCTACGAGCAGTACTTC.

The rearrangement links TRBV20-1 to TRBJ2-5; no definite D call. The J call is uncertain, as TRBJ2-7 better fits the DNA end. Germline V gives CDR1 DFQATT, CDR2 SNEGSKA (reference sequence). The CDR3 sequence is 14 residues long. The CDR3: CSAPYRTRVYEQYF. CDR3 sequence (DNA): TGCAGTGCCCCATACCGAACGAGAGTTTACGAGCAGTACTTC.

The chain joins TRBV12-3 or TRBV12-4 to TRBJ1-4; a weak D match, TRBD1 (5 bases). CDR3 length: 13 residues. Trimming shortened V by 6 bases and J by 8 bases, and 13 bases separated the two germline ends. CDR3 coding DNA: TGTGCCAGCAGACAGGCCCTCGGGGAAAAACTGTTTTTT. Translated: CASRQALGEKLFF.

This chain connects TRBV3-1 to TRBJ2-3; a weak D match, TRBD2 (5 bases). This CDR3 comprises 15 residues. V was clipped by 2 bases and J by 12 bases, with 21 bases between them. Germline lookup yields CDR1 LGHDT and CDR2 YNNKEL (reference sequence). The CDR3 loop is CASSQSLWETTAQYF. CDR3 in DNA: TGTGCCAGCAGCCAATCCCTATGGGAGACTACGGCCCAGTATTTT.

In the case of this clonotype: One junction end disagrees with the germline gene, perhaps due to a read error. This chain links TRBV27 with TRBJ2-1; no firm D call. Germline V lookup: CDR1 MNHEY, CDR2 SMNVEV (reference sequence). CDR3 length equals 13 residues. DNA of the CDR3: TGTGCCAGCGGCCCACCCAACTACAATGTGCAGTTCTTC. Its translation: CASGPPNYNVQFF.

This clonotype was counted a few times. The chain joins TRBV13 to TRBJ1-1; D remains unclear. The V gene lost 2 bases and the J gene lost 2 bases, with 9 bases spanning the gap. From germline, CDR1 is PRHDT and CDR2 FYEKMQ (reference sequence). The CDR3 length is 14 residues. CDR3 loop: CASSLPGLNTEAFF. CDR3 coding DNA: TGTGCCAGCAGCTTACCTGGGCTTAACACTGAAGCTTTCTTT.

V gene TRBV4-3 combines with J gene TRBJ2-4; tentative D call: TRBD2 (5 bases). Trimming took off 4 bases at V and 3 bases at J, with 13 bases between the two ends. The CDR3 is 15 residues long. Per germline, CDR1 LGHNA and CDR2 YSLEER. CDR3 loop: CASSPGIMGKNIQYF. In nucleotides, the CDR3 is TGCGCCAGCAGCCCGGGAATTATGGGCAAAAACATTCAGTACTTC.

This clonotype was picked up a small number of times. The chain joins TRBV30 to TRBJ2-7; D gene unclear. This CDR3 comprises 11 residues. Germline-derived CDR1 and CDR2 are GTSNPN and SVGIG (reference sequence). V was trimmed by 5 bases and J by 5 bases, leaving 10 bases between them. The CDR3 is CAWGPKDEQYF. The DNA for the CDR3 is TGTGCCTGGGGTCCAAAGGACGAGCAGTACTTC.

This clonotype was seen at least ten times. The J gene is TRBJ2-1, the V gene TRBV2; D might be TRBD2 (5 bases). Germline V lookup: CDR1 SNHLY, CDR2 FYNNEI. The CDR3 length is 12 residues. Trimming removed 6 bases from V and 3 bases from J, with 6 bases in between. CDR3 DNA: TGTGCCAGCAGCGAGGGCTACAATGAGCAGTTCTTC. Its translation is CASSEGYNEQFF.

The chain has TRBV5-6 and TRBJ2-7; no clear D gene. Trimming removed 3 bases at V and 0 bases at J, with 10 bases between. The CDR3 is 14 residues long. Per germline, CDR1 SGHDT and CDR2 YYEEEE. The CDR3 nucleotides are TGTGCCAGCAGCTCTCTTCTGAACTCCTACGAGCAGTACTTC. This codes for CASSSLLNSYEQYF.

The chain joins TRBV28 to TRBJ2-7, with D unresolved. Trimming pared 7 bases from V and 3 bases from J, leaving 13 bases between. Germline loops: CDR1 MDHEN, CDR2 SYDVKM. CDR3 length equals 13 residues. The CDR3 spells CASTTIPFYEQYF. The DNA for the CDR3 is TGTGCCAGCACAACTATACCCTTCTACGAGCAGTACTTC.

This clonotype has a count of ten or more. V is TRBV5-1 and J is TRBJ2-1; D gene unclear. Germline CDR1 SGHRS, CDR2 YFSETQ. Deletions cut 1 base from V and 6 bases from J, with 11 bases between. CDR3 length: 14 residues. In DNA form, the CDR3 reads TGCGCCAGCAGCTTGAGTAGTTGGTCCAATGAGCAGTTCTTC. This translates into CASSLSSWSNEQFF.

This clonotype turned up a few times. Here the CDR3 DNA reads TGTGCCAGCAGCCAAGATCGAACTAGCGGTCACAATGAGCAGTTCTTC. It encodes CASSQDRTSGHNEQFF. The V call is TRBV4-2, the J call TRBJ2-1; 8 bases agree with TRBD2. Losses at the gene ends were 0 bases for V and 5 bases for J; bases not matched to a gene: 6. The V gene's germline CDR1 is LGHNA and CDR2 YNFKEQ. The CDR3 has 16 residues.

The chain links TRBV6-5 to TRBJ2-1; the match to TRBD2 covers 9 bases. The trim removed 6 bases at V and 3 bases at J, leaving 6 bases unmatched. The CDR3 spans 15 residues. Germline loops: CDR1 MNHEY, CDR2 SVGAGI. The CDR3 reads CASSTIAGVYNEQFF. The CDR3 bases are TGTGCCAGCAGCACGATAGCGGGAGTCTACAATGAGCAGTTCTTC.

The V call is TRBV6-1, the J call TRBJ2-3; D uncertain. This CDR3 spans 15 amino acids. The V and J ends lost 3 bases and 4 bases respectively, with 14 bases between them. CDR1 is MNHNS and CDR2 is SASEGT in the germline V gene. The CDR3 DNA follows: TGTGCCAGCAGTGAGACCCCCGGGCGACCAGATACGCAGTATTTT. Its translation: CASSETPGRPDTQYF.

The chain carries TRBV6-2 or TRBV6-3 and TRBJ2-3, with TRBD1 as a possible D gene (5 bases). Trimming pared 2 bases from V and 1 base from J, leaving 10 bases between. The CDR3 covers 15 residues. CDR1 and CDR2 from the germline V gene are MNHEY and SVGEGT. CDR3 region: CASSYGAHRTDTQYF. CDR3 DNA: TGTGCCAGCAGTTACGGGGCGCACCGCACAGATACGCAGTATTTT.

This clonotype occurred once. The V and J genes are TRBV20-1 and TRBJ1-5; maybe TRBD1 (6 bases). V gave up 6 bases and J gave up 7 bases, with 16 bases separating them. The CDR3 runs 13 residues. Germline values: CDR1 DFQATT, CDR2 SNEGSKA (reference sequence). CDR3 loop: CSAPTGLGQPQHF. In DNA, the CDR3 is TGCAGTGCGCCCACAGGGCTCGGCCAGCCCCAGCATTTT.

This chain joins TRBV5-1 and TRBJ2-7; 9 nucleotides line up with TRBD2. Germline V CDR1 and CDR2: SGHRS, YFSETQ. V dropped 0 bases and J dropped 2; count of bases not matched to a gene: 3. The CDR3 sequence is 15 residues long. CDR3 sequence reads: CASSLGLAVPYEQYF. CDR3 coding DNA: TGCGCCAGCAGCTTGGGACTAGCGGTTCCCTACGAGCAGTACTTC.

V and J are TRBV15 and TRBJ2-7; D perhaps matches TRBD1 (5 bases). The J call may not be correct, given that the DNA end is closer to TRBJ2-5. From germline, CDR1 is LNHNV and CDR2 YYDKDF (reference sequence). CDR3 size: 16 residues. CDR3 DNA sequence: TGTGCCACCAGCAGAGATCTTGCAGGGTCAGAAGAGACCCAGTACTTC. This translates into CATSRDLAGSEETQYF.

This clonotype was seen a few times. One end of the junction is discordant with germline, which a read error may explain. V gene TRBV20-1 combines with J gene TRBJ2-3, with D unresolved. Germline CDR1 reads DFQATT; CDR2 reads SNEGSKA (reference sequence). The CDR3 contains 12 residues. CDR3 in DNA: TGCAGCGCTAGATTGGTGGCAGATACGCAGTATTTT. Protein: CSARLVADTQYF.

The gene calls are TRBV2 and TRBJ2-3; no clear D. Trimming left V 4 bases short and J 4 bases short, with 6 bases between. In germline, CDR1 is SNHLY, CDR2 FYNNEI. This CDR3 is built from 12 residues. The chain's CDR3 is CASSGFPDTQYF. CDR3 DNA sequence: TGTGCCAGCAGTGGGTTTCCAGATACGCAGTATTTT.